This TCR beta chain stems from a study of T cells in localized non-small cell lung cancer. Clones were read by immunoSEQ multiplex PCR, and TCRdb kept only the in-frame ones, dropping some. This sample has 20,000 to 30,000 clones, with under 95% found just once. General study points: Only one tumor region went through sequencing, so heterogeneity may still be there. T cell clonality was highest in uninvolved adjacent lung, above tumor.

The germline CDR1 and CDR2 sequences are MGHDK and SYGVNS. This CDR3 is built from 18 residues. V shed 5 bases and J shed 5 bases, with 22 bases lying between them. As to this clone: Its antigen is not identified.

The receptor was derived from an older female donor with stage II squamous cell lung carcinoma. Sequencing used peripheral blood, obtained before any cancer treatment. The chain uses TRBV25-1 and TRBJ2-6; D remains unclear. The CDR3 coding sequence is TGTGCCAGCAGTCTTGCGTCAGAACTACAAAGTCGGGCCAACGTCCTGACTTTC. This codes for CASSLASELQSRANVLTF.